Below, 5 T cell receptor beta chains from the same sample are listed, as sequenced in a study of shared clonotypes between healthy human individuals (dated by TCRdb to the early 2020s). Library prep was done by the immunoSEQ multiplex PCR assay. Sourced from immuneACCESS, this table was stored by TCRdb with only in-frame sequences that have V and J called. A share of the clones is absent; for the studies checked, an unresolved V gene accounts for under half, and the remainder has no known explanation. For this sample the table gives some 2,500,000 clones, of which 93% were detected only once. The top ten clonotypes cover more than 0.35% of the sample. What was sequenced was naive CD4+ T cells from PBMCs. Explained via the paper, the cell subset or site label denotes: CD45RA+ positively selected. All receptors derive from a man aged 18-30 years in good health. Some clones in this sample may be carry-over from other donors' samples.

V usage is TRBV5-4 and J usage is TRBJ2-7; D possibly corresponds to TRBD2 (5 bases). This CDR3 is built from 15 residues. Germline V gene lookup returns CDR1 SGHNT and CDR2 YYREEE (reference sequence). Deletions cut 9 bases from V and 5 bases from J, with 24 bases between. CDR3 sequence (DNA): TGTGCCACCGGGCTCCGGGGTGGAATTGCTGACGAGCAGTACTTC. Its protein product is CATGLRGGIADEQYF.

The chain links TRBV4-1 to TRBJ2-1, with a tentative D call TRBD2 (6 bases). The germline V and J ends were trimmed by 1 base and 5 bases, with 15 bases remaining between them. Looked up from germline, CDR1 is MGHRA and CDR2 is YSYEKL. The CDR3 is 16 amino acids. The CDR3 DNA sequence: TGCGCCAGCAGCCAAGCTTTTAGCGGTGGGGACAATGAGCAGTTCTTC. Translated: CASSQAFSGGDNEQFF.

In the case of this clone: A much bigger clone sits one base away, suggesting this may be a read error. The rearrangement joins TRBV18 to TRBJ1-1; maybe TRBD1 (6 bases). In germline, CDR1 is KGHSH, CDR2 LQKENI. The CDR3 spans 13 residues. V lost 4 bases and J lost 1, with 7 bases in between. The CDR3 DNA reads TGTGCCAGCTCACGGGGACAGAACACTGAAGCTTTCTTT. It yields the protein CASSRGQNTEAFF. The whole variable domain, filled in from reference TRBV18 and TRBJ1-1, reads NAGVMQNPRHLVRRRGQEARLRCSPMKGHSHVYWYRQLPEEGLKFMVYLQKENIIDESGMPKERFSAEFPKEGPSILRIQQVVRGDSAAYFCASSRGQNTEAFFGQGTRLTVV.

In this sample, this clone turned up once. The rearrangement uses TRBV15 and TRBJ1-2; D gene unclear. Germline V gives CDR1 LNHNV, CDR2 YYDKDF (reference sequence). The ends were cut back, 0 bases at V and 5 bases at J, with 13 bases in the middle. The CDR3 runs to 15 residues. This CDR3 reads CATSRDRRDWYGYTF. CDR3 DNA sequence: TGTGCCACCAGCAGAGATCGGAGGGATTGGTATGGCTACACCTTC.

The chain carries TRBV5-1 and TRBJ2-7, with TRBD1 identical over 8 bases. After removal of 4 bases from V and 2 bases from J, the junction contained 5 bases not matched to a gene. Germline assignment: CDR1 SGHRS and CDR2 YFSETQ. CDR3 length: 14 amino acids. The CDR3 protein is CASSTAGQAYEQYF. The CDR3, as DNA: TGCGCCAGCAGCACCGCGGGACAGGCCTACGAGCAGTACTTC.